This is a list of T cell receptor beta chains from one sample in a study of early T cells in non-severe SARS-CoV-2 infection. TCRdb reprocessed the 5' RACE reads via MiXCR and lists one record per CDR3 protein. The table includes 85,000 to 95,000 distinct CDR3 sequences, roughly 15% detected once. Sequenced: whole blood. These receptor sequences come from an adult who was a healthcare worker with PCR-confirmed SARS-CoV-2 infection or an uninfected control (not recorded which). Each CDR3 is given with its conserved first and last residue. D genes are given only for firm matches. Expanded clones get a size class; other rows say once, few or many, or leave the size out.

TRBD2	TRBJ2-5	TRBV20-1	few	TGCAGTGCTTACCTTGGACTAGCGGGGGGTGAGCGGTTTAAGGAGACCCAGTACTTC	CSAYLGLAGGERFKETQYF
.	TRBJ2-5	TRBV6-1	few	TGTGCCAGCAGTGAGAGGGGGGGCCGCGAGACCCAGTACTTC	CASSERGGRETQYF
.	TRBJ1-1	TRBV29-1	.	TGCAGCGGCACACAGGGAGGGAACACTGAAGCTTTCTTT	CSGTQGGNTEAFF
.	TRBJ2-4	TRBV18	.	TGTGCCAGCTCACCACCTGGACAGAAGCTAGCCAAAAACATTCAGTACTTC	CASSPPGQKLAKNIQYF
.	TRBJ1-1	TRBV29-1	.	TGCAGCGTTGAAAAGGGGTCTGAAGCTTTCTTT	CSVEKGSEAFF
.	TRBJ2-1	TRBV5-1	few	TGCGCCAGCACGTCCCAACGGGGGGCCTCCTACAATGAGCAGTTCTTC	CASTSQRGASYNEQFF
.	TRBJ1-2	TRBV29-1	few	TGCAGCGTTGTTCCAGGGGTTGACTATGGCTACACCTTC	CSVVPGVDYGYTF
.	TRBJ2-2	TRBV9	.	TGTGCCAGCAGCGTAGCCCTGTCCCGCACCGGGGAGCTGTTTTTT	CASSVALSRTGELFF
.	TRBJ2-1	TRBV19	.	TGTGCCAGTAGTATTCGGGGTTCCGAACAGCTCTTC	CASSIRGSEQLF
.	TRBJ2-4	TRBV30	few	TGTGCCTGGAGTGTGTTCGGGACAGCCAAAAACATTCAGTACTTC	CAWSVFGTAKNIQYF
.	TRBJ1-6	TRBV4-1	.	TGCGCCAGCAGCCTGACCGGGACCCAAGTCAGTAATTCACCCCTCCACTTT	CASSLTGTQVSNSPLHF
.	TRBJ1-5	TRBV4-1	few	TGCGCCAGCAGCCAAGCAACGACCTTCCCCGGGGCCCAGCATTTT	CASSQATTFPGAQHF
.	TRBJ2-1	TRBV20-1	few	TGCAGTGCTAAAGACGCGAGCTCCTACAATGAGCAGTTCTTC	CSAKDASSYNEQFF
TRBD1	TRBJ1-4	TRBV27	few	TGTGCCAGCAGTTTAACCACAGGGGTTAATGAAAAACTGTTTTTT	CASSLTTGVNEKLFF